Each of the 27 T cell receptor beta chains below was sequenced from the same sample in a study of CD8+CD57+ T cells in acquired aplastic anemia. Both TCR beta VDJ combination and CDR3 sequence profiling were carried out. Genomic DNA was the template for this profiling. MiXCR, run by TCRdb on the reads, gives a single entry per CDR3 protein. The sample yields about 110,000 distinct CDR3 sequences, roughly 50% seen once. The sample was sorted CD4+, CD8+, or CD8+CD57+ T cells (not recorded which) from PBMCs. Receptors originate from a human donor in good health, serving as a control.

This clonotype has ten or more counts. The chain employs TRBV18 and TRBJ2-5, with D uncertain. The germline CDR1 and CDR2 sequences are KGHSH and LQKENI. CDR3 size: 13 residues. The V and J ends lost 2 bases and 4 bases respectively, with 8 bases between them. The CDR3 DNA is TGTGCCAGCTCACCATCTCGCGTAGAGACCCAGTACTTC. As protein: CASSPSRVETQYF.

The chain employs TRBV11-2 and TRBJ1-5; D gene ambiguous. Deletions cut 4 bases from V and 1 base from J, with 14 bases between. Germline V CDR1 and CDR2: SGHAT, FQNNGV. The CDR3 extends over 16 amino acids. CDR3 in amino acids: CASSSRTAPSNQPQHF. The CDR3 nucleotides read TGTGCCAGCAGCTCAAGGACGGCTCCGAGCAATCAGCCCCAGCATTTT.

This clonotype showed up just once. CDR3 sequence: CATARDRGLGDTQYF. DNA of the CDR3: TGTGCCACCGCCCGGGACAGGGGGCTAGGCGATACGCAGTATTTT. The rearrangement joins TRBV15 to TRBJ2-3; 12 positions match TRBD1. The ends lost 8 bases at V and 6 bases at J; junction bases unmatched: 9. The germline V gene encodes CDR1 LNHNV and CDR2 YYDKDF (reference sequence). The CDR3 covers 15 residues. The full variable domain, completed using reference TRBV15 and TRBJ2-3, is DAMVIQNPRYQVTQFGKPVTLSCSQTLNHNVMYWYQQKSSQAPKLLFHYYDKDFNNEADTPDNFQSRRPNTSFCFLDIRSPGLGDTAMYLCATARDRGLGDTQYFGPGTRLTVL.

Comments on this clonotype: A read error may produce the germline difference seen at one junction end. This rearrangement joins TRBV25-1 to TRBJ2-5, with TRBD2 as a possible D gene (6 bases). Germline V gives CDR1 MGHDK, CDR2 SYGVNS. The CDR3 loop spans 15 amino acids. CDR3 in amino acids: CASSPPTGGGETQYF. CDR3 bases: TGCGCCAGCAGCCCGCCCACCGGGGGTGGAGAGACCCAGTACTTC. The variable domain in full, completed from reference TRBV25-1 and TRBJ2-5, reads EADIYQTPRYLVIGTGKKITLECSQTMGHDKMYWYQQDPGMELHLIHYSYGVNSTEKGDLSSESTVSRIRTEHFPLTLESARPSHTSQYLCASSPPTGGGETQYFGPGTRLLVL.

There are many counts of this clonotype. This rearrangement joins TRBV11-2 to TRBJ2-3, with 11 bases aligning to TRBD1. The germline V gene encodes CDR1 SGHAT and CDR2 FQNNGV. The CDR3 is made up of 15 amino acids. V trimming: 5 bases; J trimming: 4 bases; junction bases outside the gene matches: 5. The CDR3 spells CASSGRDRGSDTQYF. In DNA, the CDR3 is TGTGCCAGCAGCGGCCGGGACAGGGGGTCAGATACGCAGTATTTT.

This clonotype was seen a few times. The chain joins TRBV30 to TRBJ2-3; 10 positions match TRBD2. With 0 bases clipped from V and 1 base from J, the junction kept 1 base outside the gene matches. The CDR3 is made up of 15 amino acids. Per the germline V gene, CDR1 is GTSNPN and CDR2 is SVGIG (reference sequence). This chain's CDR3 is CAWSVLAGGTDTQYF. CDR3 bases: TGTGCCTGGAGTGTCCTAGCGGGGGGCACAGATACGCAGTATTTT.

This clonotype occurred a few times. The chain recombines TRBV4-2 with TRBJ1-4, with D possibly TRBD1 on 6 matching bases. This CDR3 has 18 amino acids. V lost 0 bases, J lost 5 bases, and 19 bases lay in between. In germline, CDR1 is LGHNA, CDR2 YNFKEQ. CDR3 protein: CASSQEGMGGTQNEKLFF. The CDR3, as DNA: TGTGCCAGCAGCCAAGAGGGAATGGGGGGCACCCAAAATGAAAAACTGTTTTTT.

This clonotype was seen many times. The chain couples TRBV10-3 to TRBJ2-2; no firm D call. CDR3 length: 15 amino acids. Germline V lookup: CDR1 ENHRY, CDR2 SYGVKD. V gave up 0 bases and J gave up 3 bases, with 8 bases separating them. The DNA for the CDR3 is TGTGCCATCAGTGAGTCGATAGGGTACACCGGGGAGCTGTTTTTT. This translates into CAISESIGYTGELFF.

Details on this clonotype: Given a much more abundant clone one base away, this may be a read error. V gene TRBV5-4 combines with J gene TRBJ1-1; D unclear. Germline loops: CDR1 SGHNT, CDR2 YYREEE (reference sequence). CDR3 length equals 14 residues. Trimming left V 4 bases short and J 1 base short, with 11 bases between. CDR3: CASSIGRENTEAFF. The CDR3 DNA reads TGTGCCAGCAGCATCGGACGGGAGAACACTGAAGCTTTCTTT.

This chain connects TRBV7-8 to TRBJ2-2, with D uncertain. The CDR3 has 15 amino acids. V gave up 1 base and J gave up 6 bases, with 12 bases separating them. Germline CDR1 SGHVS, CDR2 FQNEAQ. CDR3 coding DNA: TGTGCCAGCAGCTTAGAAAGCCAGAGAGCCGGGGAGCTGTTTTTT. It is translated as CASSLESQRAGELFF.

The V gene is TRBV20-1, the J gene TRBJ1-2; 10 positions match TRBD1. The CDR3 contains 14 residues. Germline V lookup: CDR1 DFQATT, CDR2 SNEGSKA (reference sequence). After removal of 8 bases from V and 7 bases from J, the junction contained 13 bases not matched to a gene. CDR3 residues: CSYASGTGELGYTF. As DNA, the CDR3 is TGCAGTTACGCGTCCGGGACAGGGGAACTTGGCTACACCTTC.

This clonotype was seen many times. V is TRBV20-1 and J is TRBJ1-1, with no clear D. Germline V gene lookup returns CDR1 DFQATT and CDR2 SNEGSKA (reference sequence). The V end lost 2 bases, the J end lost 0 bases, and 19 bases lay between the germline ends. The length of the CDR3 is 17 residues. CDR3 coding DNA: TGCAGTGCTAGACCCCTGGACGGAGGTATAATGAACACTGAAGCTTTCTTT. Translating gives CSARPLDGGIMNTEAFF.

This clonotype has ten or more counts. This chain uses TRBV7-9 with TRBJ2-1; TRBD1 or TRBD2 may be the D gene (5 bases each). CDR1 is SEHNR, CDR2 FQNEAQ, per germline (reference sequence). This CDR3 is 15 amino acids long. V lost 1 base and J lost 7, with 14 bases in between. The CDR3, as DNA: TGTGCCAGCAGCTTAGTGTCAGGGCGAGGGAATGAGCAGTTCTTC. Protein product: CASSLVSGRGNEQFF. The full variable domain, rest sourced from reference TRBV7-9 and TRBJ2-1, is DTGVSQNPRHKITKRGQNVTFRCDPISEHNRLYWYRQTLGQGPEFLTYFQNEAQLEKSRLLSDRFSAERPKGSFSTLEIQRTEQGDSAMYLCASSLVSGRGNEQFFGPGTRLTVL.

This clonotype was counted only a few times. The chain links TRBV7-9 to TRBJ1-3, with unresolved D. Trimming shortened V by 2 bases and J by 0 bases, and 8 bases separated the two germline ends. Per the germline V gene, CDR1 is SEHNR and CDR2 is FQNEAQ (reference sequence). This CDR3 is built from 15 residues. In DNA, the CDR3 is TGTGCCAGCAGCTTACAGCCTATCTCTGGAAACACCATATATTTT. Protein product: CASSLQPISGNTIYF.

Regarding this clonotype: The CDR3 ends on some other residue instead of the conserved phenylalanine or tryptophan, so this is likely a read error. The chain couples TRBV19 to TRBJ1-1; D gene ambiguous. The length of the CDR3 is 14 residues. Germline lookup yields CDR1 LNHDA and CDR2 SQIVND (reference sequence). Trimming took off 3 bases at V and 5 bases at J, with 13 bases between the two ends. CDR3 bases: TGTGCCAGTAGTATTAGTCGGGGAGGGACTGAAGCTTTCCCT. Encoded protein: CASSISRGGTEAFP.

In DNA, the CDR3 is TGTGCCAGCAGTGCCGCCAGGGAATACGAGCAGTACGTC. This codes for CASSAAREYEQYV. V and J are TRBV6-1 and TRBJ2-7; D might be TRBD1 (5 bases). Germline CDR1 reads MNHNS; CDR2 reads SASEGT. The V gene lost 4 bases and the J gene lost 4 bases, with 11 bases spanning the gap. The CDR3 loop spans 13 amino acids.

This clonotype was seen repeatedly, ten times or more. The chain has TRBV20-1 and TRBJ1-1; no clear D. From germline, CDR1 is DFQATT and CDR2 SNEGSKA (reference sequence). CDR3 length: 13 residues. Trimming stripped 3 bases from V and 2 bases from J, with 10 bases between. Written as DNA, the CDR3 is TGCAGTGCTAGTCTCGTTCATAACACTGAAGCTTTCTTT. Its translation is CSASLVHNTEAFF.

Here the CDR3 DNA reads TGCGCCAGCAGCCCGGGACAGGGATTCAACCCCCAGCATTTT. Translating it yields CASSPGQGFNPQHF. J is TRBJ1-5 and V is TRBV5-1, with 9 bases lining up with TRBD1. V lost 4 bases, J lost 10 bases, and 9 bases stayed unmatched. Germline CDR1 SGHRS, CDR2 YFSETQ. This CDR3 has 14 residues.

The chain uses TRBV29-1 and TRBJ1-2; unclear D gene. The V and J ends lost 3 bases and 7 bases respectively, with 15 bases between them. Germline loops: CDR1 SQVTM, CDR2 ANQGSEA. The CDR3 extends over 13 amino acids. CDR3 in DNA: TGCAGCGTTGATAGGACGAACGGGGTTGGCTACACCTTC. Translation gives CSVDRTNGVGYTF.

This chain links TRBV2 with TRBJ2-7, with 7 bases fitting TRBD2. This CDR3 comprises 16 residues. Germline V gene data show CDR1 as SNHLY and CDR2 as FYNNEI. The V segment lost 4 bases and the J segment 4 bases; nucleotides outside the gene matches: 13. The CDR3 here is CASSARETGDYYEQYF. As DNA, the CDR3 is TGTGCCAGCAGTGCTAGAGAAACCGGGGACTATTACGAGCAGTACTTC.

The J gene is TRBJ1-1, the V gene TRBV11-3, with D perhaps TRBD1 (5 bases). The V end was cut by 6 bases, the J end by 7 bases, with 18 bases between. Germline-derived CDR1 and CDR2 are SGHNT and YENEEA. The CDR3 extends over 14 amino acids. The CDR3 sequence is CASSTRERLGEAFF. The CDR3 nucleotides read TGTGCCAGCAGTACCAGGGAAAGGCTGGGTGAAGCTTTCTTT.

This sequence joins TRBV5-1 and TRBJ1-6; maybe TRBD1 (5 bases). The CDR3 covers 13 residues. Per the germline V gene, CDR1 is SGHRS and CDR2 is YFSETQ. V lost 4 bases, J lost 8 bases, and 10 bases lay in between. The CDR3 nucleotides read TGCGCCAGCAGCGGGCAGGGCGATTCACCCCTCCACTTT. This codes for CASSGQGDSPLHF.

The chain employs TRBV25-1 and TRBJ2-7, with D possibly matching TRBD2 (7 bases). V was shortened by 4 bases and J by 7 bases, with 11 bases between the two germline ends. This CDR3 comprises 12 residues. The V gene's germline CDR1 is MGHDK and CDR2 SYGVNS. The CDR3 is CASSGGGREQYF. CDR3 DNA sequence: TGTGCCAGCAGTGGGGGGGGCAGGGAGCAGTACTTC.

This clonotype was seen repeatedly, ten times or more. The rearrangement uses TRBV5-1 and TRBJ1-1; 7 nucleotides agree with TRBD1. V was pared by 3 bases and J by 7 bases, with 6 bases of the junction left unmatched. The germline CDR1 and CDR2 sequences are SGHRS and YFSETQ. The CDR3 is made up of 13 amino acids. CDR3 coding DNA: TGCGCCAGCAGCTCCGGACAGGACCTTGAAGCTTTCTTT. This gives the protein CASSSGQDLEAFF.

This clonotype was seen only a few times. The CDR3 DNA reads TGTGCCAGCAGTGAACGCGTGACAGGGGGCTCTGGCTACACCTTC. Encoded protein: CASSERVTGGSGYTF. The rearrangement links TRBV25-1 to TRBJ1-2; 10 bases line up with TRBD1. The CDR3 is 15 amino acids. Trimming removed 2 bases from V and 7 bases from J; junction bases left unmatched: 7. Germline values: CDR1 MGHDK, CDR2 SYGVNS.

In the case of this clonotype: This may be a read error, as it is one base from a much larger clone. V gene TRBV6-5 combines with J gene TRBJ1-1, with 7 bases aligning to TRBD1. The CDR3 has 15 residues. Germline V lookup: CDR1 MNHEY, CDR2 SVGAGI. Trimming took 2 bases from V and 5 from J; bases not matched to a gene: 8. In DNA, the CDR3 is TGTGCCAGCAGTTACCCGACAGGGTGGGATACTGAAGCTTTCTTT. Its translation: CASSYPTGWDTEAFF.

The chain links TRBV9 to TRBJ1-3; D remains unclear. Trimming removed 5 bases at V and 0 bases at J, with 9 bases between. The CDR3 sequence is 14 residues long. Germline CDR1 and CDR2: SGDLS and YYNGEE. CDR3 sequence: CASRGTYSGNTIYF. The CDR3 nucleotides read TGTGCCAGCAGGGGTACCTACTCTGGAAACACCATATATTTT.